Listed here are 13 T cell receptor beta chains from one sample, sequenced in a study of T cells in Graves' hyperthyroidism and ophthalmopathy. Researchers took RNA transcripts and amplified the TCR beta CDR3 regions from them. The TCR CDR3 first-round RT-PCR relied on the HTBI primer set. Each CDR3 protein is one row after TCRdb ran MiXCR on the multiplex PCR reads. Here the sample spans 600,000 to 700,000 distinct CDR3 sequences, approximately 14% being singletons. Sequencing was done on a sample of blood. These TCRs come from a woman in her forties with Graves' ophthalmopathy.

J is TRBJ2-2 and V is TRBV7-8; TRBD2 matches 7 bases. After removal of 5 bases from V and 4 bases from J, the junction contained 10 bases not matched to a gene. The CDR3 spans 16 residues. CDR1 and CDR2 from the germline V gene are SGHVS and FQNEAQ. The chain's CDR3 is CASSRQLGGGTGELFF. The CDR3 DNA sequence: TGTGCCAGCAGCCGACAGCTAGGCGGGGGCACCGGGGAGCTGTTTTTT.

This clonotype has only one observation. As DNA, the CDR3 is TGTGCCAGCAGTCACTCGGGGAGGCGCGGGACGGCCTACGAGCAGTACTTC. Its translation is CASSHSGRRGTAYEQYF. The chain links TRBV12-3 or TRBV12-4 to TRBJ2-7; the D gene is possibly TRBD2 (6 bases). The length of the CDR3 is 17 residues. Trimming shortened V by 5 bases and J by 2 bases, and 22 bases separated the two germline ends.

This clonotype came up many times. The chain has TRBV5-1 and TRBJ1-1; 7 bases align to TRBD1. Germline V lookup: CDR1 SGHRS, CDR2 YFSETQ. This CDR3 is built from 14 residues. The junction had 6 bases not matched to a gene; V was cut back by 4 bases and J by 3 bases. CDR3 sequence reads: CASSLTGRDTEAFF. CDR3 sequence (DNA): TGCGCCAGCAGCCTGACAGGGCGGGACACTGAAGCTTTCTTT. The full variable domain, in which reference TRBV5-1 and TRBJ1-1 provide the parts outside the CDR3, is KAGVTQTPRYLIKTRGQQVTLSCSPISGHRSVSWYQQTPGQGLQFLFEYFSETQRNKGNFPGRFSGRQFSNSRSEMNVSTLELGDSALYLCASSLTGRDTEAFFGQGTRLTVV.

This clonotype has only a few counts. The rearrangement uses TRBV18 and TRBJ2-1; D is perhaps TRBD2 (5 bases). Germline assignment: CDR1 KGHSH and CDR2 LQKENI. V shed 4 bases and J shed 12 bases, with 16 bases lying between them. The CDR3 loop spans 13 amino acids. CDR3 sequence: CASSRTLDDPQFF. The CDR3 bases are TGTGCCAGCTCACGGACTCTAGACGACCCGCAGTTCTTC.

Ten or more counts support this clonotype. This chain links TRBV6-5 with TRBJ2-7, with D possibly being TRBD1 (6 bases). The CDR3 extends over 13 amino acids. The germline V gene has CDR1 MNHEY and CDR2 SVGAGI. V lost 1 base to trimming and J lost 5 bases, with 9 bases between them. The CDR3 reads CASSYYSGDEQYF. The CDR3 nucleotides are TGTGCCAGCAGTTACTATTCAGGGGACGAGCAGTACTTC.

In its sample, this clonotype was seen many times. The rearrangement links TRBV11-1 to TRBJ1-5; tentative D call: TRBD1 (5 bases). Trimming took off 1 base at V and 1 base at J, with 11 bases between the two ends. Germline V gene lookup returns CDR1 SGHAT and CDR2 FQDESV (reference sequence). The CDR3 runs 16 residues. This CDR3 reads CASSLGRGTSNQPQHF. CDR3 bases: TGTGCCAGCAGCTTAGGGCGGGGGACGAGCAATCAGCCCCAGCATTTT.

This chain links TRBV6-2 or TRBV6-3 with TRBJ2-2; 15 bases are a match to TRBD2. Looked up from germline, CDR1 is MNHEY and CDR2 is SVGEGT. The CDR3 is 15 residues long. J gave up 7 bases and V 8 bases, and 5 bases lay outside the gene matches. In DNA form, the CDR3 reads TGTGCCAGCCGCGGACTAGCGGGAGGGTTCGGGGAGCTGTTTTTT. Protein product: CASRGLAGGFGELFF.

There are many counts of this clonotype. The CDR3 sequence: CSVVGGVAKNIQYF. The CDR3 DNA is TGCAGCGTTGTGGGTGGAGTAGCCAAAAACATTCAGTACTTC. The rearrangement uses TRBV29-1 and TRBJ2-4; D ambiguous. Trimming pared 4 bases from V and 0 bases from J, leaving 10 bases between. The CDR3 covers 14 residues. Germline V gene data show CDR1 as SQVTM and CDR2 as ANQGSEA.

The rearrangement joins TRBV10-3 to TRBJ1-1, with D unclear. CDR3 length equals 13 residues. Trimming left V 2 bases short and J 0 bases short, with 4 bases between. Germline loops: CDR1 ENHRY, CDR2 SYGVKD. The CDR3 coding sequence is TGTGCCATCAGTGAGGGTCTGAACACTGAAGCTTTCTTT. Its protein is CAISEGLNTEAFF.

The rearrangement joins TRBV15 to TRBJ1-2; TRBD1 might be the D (5 bases). The CDR3 is 13 residues long. CDR1 LNHNV and CDR2 YYDKDF come from the germline V gene (reference sequence). Trimming removed 5 bases at V and 7 bases at J, with 14 bases between. CDR3 sequence: CATSGGTIGGYTF. DNA of the CDR3: TGTGCCACCAGCGGTGGGACCATAGGTGGCTACACCTTC.

This clonotype was observed at least ten times. The V and J genes are TRBV19 and TRBJ2-7; 8 bases are a match to TRBD1. This CDR3 spans 14 amino acids. Trimming at V came to 4 bases and at J to 5 bases, leaving 7 bases not matched to a gene. Germline CDR1 and CDR2: LNHDA and SQIVND (reference sequence). This CDR3 is CASSSGTGPHEQYF. The DNA of the CDR3 is TGTGCCAGTAGTAGTGGGACAGGCCCCCACGAGCAGTACTTC.

This clonotype was detected a few times. The CDR3 sequence is CASSVDDRAYEQYF. DNA for the CDR3: TGTGCCAGCAGCGTAGATGACCGAGCCTACGAGCAGTACTTC. The rearrangement links TRBV9 to TRBJ2-7; no reliable D call. The CDR3 has 14 residues. The germline V and J ends were trimmed by 0 bases and 2 bases, with 9 bases remaining between them. Germline lookup yields CDR1 SGDLS and CDR2 YYNGEE.

This clonotype was counted ten times or more. V usage is TRBV28 and J usage is TRBJ2-7, with TRBD1 matching 9 bases. Germline CDR1 is MDHEN and CDR2 is SYDVKM. The J segment lost 6 bases and the V segment lost 5 bases, leaving 8 bases of the junction unmatched. The CDR3 is made up of 14 amino acids. Here the CDR3 reads CASSPGTGFSEQYF. The CDR3, as DNA: TGTGCCAGCAGTCCCGGGACAGGGTTCTCCGAGCAGTACTTC.